One sample yielded the 9 T cell receptor beta chains listed below, sequenced in a study of shared clonotypes between healthy human individuals. Only in-frame clones appear in the TCRdb table, and some are missing; sequencing was by immunoSEQ multiplex PCR. Of some 740,000 clones listed, more than 85% are singletons. Naive CD8 cells comprised CD45RO-negative, CCR7-positively selected cells, excluding terminally differentiated effector memory CD45RA+ cells. The specimen sequenced was naive CD8+ T cells sorted from blood. These receptors were taken from a man aged 25 to 45 in good health.

The rearrangement links TRBV27 to TRBJ1-3; no clear D. Germline V gene sequence: CDR1 MNHEY, CDR2 SMNVEV (reference sequence). The CDR3 spans 12 residues. Trimming removed 8 bases at V and 3 bases at J, with 8 bases between. CDR3: CASGRFGNTIYF. The CDR3 DNA reads as TGTGCCAGCGGCAGATTTGGAAACACCATATATTTT.

Comment on this clone: Other DNA sequences in this specimen translate into the identical CDR3. The rearrangement joins TRBV9 to TRBJ2-7; D is unclear. CDR1 is SGDLS and CDR2 is YYNGEE in the germline V gene. V was cut by 0 bases and J by 3 bases, with 4 bases left in between. The CDR3 is 12 residues long. The CDR3 protein is CASSVDSYEQYF. Here the CDR3 DNA reads TGTGCCAGCAGCGTAGACAGCTACGAGCAGTACTTC.

The chain couples TRBV19 to TRBJ2-3, with D hard to call. The CDR3 contains 14 residues. V shed 5 bases and J shed 5 bases, with 14 bases lying between them. Germline loops: CDR1 LNHDA, CDR2 SQIVND (reference sequence). For the CDR3, the DNA is TGTGCCAGTAGTTTGCCTCTTGCTGAAGATACGCAGTATTTT. This translates into CASSLPLAEDTQYF. The variable domain in full, completed from reference TRBV19 and TRBJ2-3, reads DGGITQSPKYLFRKEGQNVTLSCEQNLNHDAMYWYRQDPGQGLRLIYYSQIVNDFQKGDIAEGYSVSREKKESFPLTVTSAQKNPTAFYLCASSLPLAEDTQYFGPGTRLTVL.

The chain carries TRBV5-1 and TRBJ2-3, with 7 bases lining up with TRBD1. The CDR3 totals 15 residues. CDR1 SGHRS and CDR2 YFSETQ come from the germline V gene. Trimming at V came to 1 base and at J to 2 bases, leaving 4 bases not matched to a gene. The CDR3 here is CASSLRGRDTDTQYF. CDR3 nucleotide sequence: TGCGCCAGCAGCTTGAGGGGGCGAGACACAGATACGCAGTATTTT.

V gene TRBV7-9 combines with J gene TRBJ1-1; no definite D call. The V gene lost 5 bases and the J gene lost 3 bases, with 10 bases spanning the gap. The CDR3 has 13 residues. CDR1 is SEHNR, CDR2 FQNEAQ, per germline (reference sequence). The CDR3 sequence is CASSSRSYTEAFF. The DNA for the CDR3 is TGTGCCAGCAGCAGCCGTTCTTACACTGAAGCTTTCTTT. The full variable domain, with the rest looked up from reference TRBV7-9 and TRBJ1-1, is DTGVSQNPRHKITKRGQNVTFRCDPISEHNRLYWYRQTLGQGPEFLTYFQNEAQLEKSRLLSDRFSAERPKGSFSTLEIQRTEQGDSAMYLCASSSRSYTEAFFGQGTRLTVV.

This clone was seen at least ten times. The gene calls are TRBV6-1 and TRBJ2-1, with D possibly matching TRBD2 (5 bases). CDR3 size: 14 residues. Trimming shortened V by 7 bases and J by 6 bases, and 16 bases separated the two germline ends. The germline CDR1 and CDR2 sequences are MNHNS and SASEGT. CDR3: CASTGPGESNEQFF. Here the CDR3 DNA reads TGTGCCAGCACTGGACCCGGGGAGAGCAATGAGCAGTTCTTC.

The chain recombines TRBV27 with TRBJ2-7, with D possibly being TRBD1 (6 bases). Germline V gene sequence: CDR1 MNHEY, CDR2 SMNVEV (reference sequence). V lost 4 bases and J lost 8, with 15 bases in between. This CDR3 is built from 13 residues. CDR3 DNA: TGTGCCAGCAGTTCCCTCGCAGGGGTGAAGCAGTACTTC. Translated: CASSSLAGVKQYF.

This clone was seen a single time. The V call is TRBV15, the J call TRBJ1-5; D may be TRBD1 (6 bases). The V gene's germline CDR1 is LNHNV and CDR2 YYDKDF (reference sequence). The germline V and J ends were trimmed by 5 bases and 1 base, with 12 bases remaining between them. This CDR3 is 15 amino acids long. As DNA, the CDR3 is TGTGCCACCAGCCCTTCGGGGGCGAGCAATCAGCCCCAGCATTTT. Protein sequence: CATSPSGASNQPQHF.

The V gene is TRBV27, the J gene TRBJ1-5; no reliable D call. This CDR3 is built from 13 residues. The V and J ends lost 8 bases and 5 bases respectively, with 13 bases between them. Germline V gene data show CDR1 as MNHEY and CDR2 as SMNVEV (reference sequence). The CDR3 spells CASGTSGYQPQHF. DNA of the CDR3: TGTGCCAGCGGAACCTCGGGTTATCAGCCCCAGCATTTT.